This TCR beta chain was profiled in a study of neurological immune-mediated disorders. cDNA was made by 5'RACE with 10-nucleotide random UMIs. The output of every sequencing run, over 160 million TCR-beta sequences, came from 15-18 subjects. TCRdb called the 5' RACE reads again in MiXCR, with one record for every CDR3 protein. Of around 46,000 distinct CDR3 sequences in the sample, 4.5% are singletons; the top ten hold around 5.7%. General observations from the study: Across subjects, no CDR3 amino acid sequence appeared in expanded clones of more than one subject, a finding that suggested private repertoires in all groups. Whereas HTLV-1-associated myelopathy showed the most TCR clonal expansion, multiple sclerosis showed the least, with levels below those of healthy controls.

This clonotype was observed at least ten times. The antigen remains undetermined. The sequenced sample consisted of PBMCs. The TCR sequence derives from a woman aged 55-75 years with multiple sclerosis.

The CDR3 DNA follows: TGTGCCAGCAGCCCTAGGGAGTACGAGCAGTACTTC. It is translated as CASSPREYEQYF. The V gene is TRBV3-1, the J gene TRBJ2-7, with D possibly being TRBD2 (5 bases). The CDR3 covers 12 residues. With 4 bases removed from V and 4 bases from J, the gap between germline ends came to 8 bases. Germline lookup yields CDR1 LGHDT and CDR2 YNNKEL (reference sequence).